One sample yielded the 5 T cell receptor beta chains listed below, sequenced in a study of cytomegalovirus exposure and HLA in healthy donors. In the PCR, 60 Vbeta and 13 Jbeta primers were used. Assay used: immunoSEQ multiplex PCR; TCRdb lists only in-frame clones, some missing. The table lists 70,000 to 95,000 clones, about 75% of them singletons. Sequenced input: PBMCs. The receptors come from a man aged 25 to 40 in good health and CMV-seropositive.

A few counts support this clone. J is TRBJ1-1 and V is TRBV19, with D possibly matching TRBD1 (6 bases). V shed 4 bases and J shed 4 bases, with 16 bases lying between them. CDR1 and CDR2 (germline): LNHDA, SQIVND (reference sequence). The CDR3 sequence is 15 residues long. The CDR3 is CASSSKGGGGTEAFF. CDR3 bases: TGTGCCAGTAGTAGCAAAGGGGGGGGCGGCACTGAAGCTTTCTTT.

This chain joins TRBV19 and TRBJ1-5, with D unclear. This CDR3 comprises 15 residues. Trimming shortened V by 6 bases and J by 1 base, and 13 bases separated the two germline ends. From germline, CDR1 is LNHDA and CDR2 SQIVND (reference sequence). The CDR3 region is CASRLLGPSNQPQHF. CDR3 in DNA: TGTGCCAGTAGGCTTCTGGGCCCGAGCAATCAGCCCCAGCATTTT.

This sequence joins TRBV18 and TRBJ2-7; tentatively, D is TRBD2 (5 bases). V gave up 3 bases and J gave up 2 bases, with 17 bases separating them. CDR3 length: 16 amino acids. Germline V gene lookup returns CDR1 KGHSH and CDR2 LQKENI. This CDR3 is CASSPGSEVITYEQYF. The CDR3 DNA sequence: TGTGCCAGCTCACCGGGTAGCGAAGTTATAACCTACGAGCAGTACTTC.

CDR3 nucleotide sequence: TGTGCCAGCAGAGGGACAGGGTCAGCTGGGGCCAACGTCCTGACTTTC. It codes for CASRGTGSAGANVLTF. The V and J genes are TRBV28 and TRBJ2-6; 9 bases align to TRBD1. CDR1 and CDR2 (germline): MDHEN, SYDVKM. This CDR3 region has 16 residues. V lost 6 bases and J lost 2; bases outside the gene matches: 5. Full variable domain (remainder filled in from reference TRBV28 and TRBJ2-6): DVKVTQSSRYLVKRTGEKVFLECVQDMDHENMFWYRQDPGLGLRLIYFSYDVKMKEKGDIPEGYSVSREKKERFSLILESASTNQTSMYLCASRGTGSAGANVLTFGAGSRLTVL.

CDR3 coding DNA: TGTGCCAGCAGCTTATTCCTCCAGGGCGGTTACTACGAGCAGTACTTC. As protein: CASSLFLQGGYYEQYF. V is TRBV7-8 and J is TRBJ2-7, with D perhaps matching TRBD1 (5 bases). This CDR3 is 16 amino acids long. Looked up from germline, CDR1 is SGHVS and CDR2 is FQNEAQ. Trimming removed 2 bases from V and 3 bases from J, with 17 bases in between.